This T cell receptor (beta chain) was identified during a study of blood T cell repertoires in COVID-19. This clone appeared once. Germline lookup yields CDR1 SQVTM and CDR2 ANQGSEA. Losses at the gene ends were 4 bases for V and 0 bases for J; bases not matched to a gene: 3. The CDR3 has 14 amino acids. Data came from immunoSEQ multiplex PCR; TCRdb stores just in-frame clones and leaves some out. The table lists more than 100,000 clones, around 90% of them singletons. The specimen was peripheral blood. This clonotype was sampled from a woman in her fifties or sixties with COVID-19, enrolled during active disease. V and J are TRBV29-1 and TRBJ2-3; 8 bases map to TRBD2. In nucleotides, the CDR3 is TGCAGCGTTGGAGCGGGAGTTAGCACAGATACGCAGTATTTT. Protein sequence: CSVGAGVSTDTQYF.